The T cell receptor beta chain under discussion was sequenced for a study of shared clonotypes between healthy human individuals (dated by TCRdb to about 2020). For the study in its entirety: Three men and two women, aged 18 to 49 years, made up the cohort. Per donor, leukapheresis produced somewhere between about 0.94 and 10 billion PBMCs. Different laboratories and diverse techniques were used to prepare libraries and sequence TCR repertoires, to increase sequencing depth and limit assay-specific biases. For each donor, CD4 naive and CD4 memory were each given three plates, CD8 naive was given two plates, and CD8 memory was given one plate. Blood TCR repertoires of several healthy adults were deeply sequenced to estimate repertoire size and the extent of clonotype sharing between individuals.

Using the deep immunoSEQ assay, TCR CDR3 regions were amplified from genomic DNA by multiplex PCR. For each cell subset, the extracted genomic DNA was distributed evenly across all wells of several immunoSEQ 96-well plates, and each plate served as one replicate. For sorted subsets, 200 to 250 ng genomic DNA, equal to about 30,000 T cell genomes, was loaded into each replicate PCR. Purified libraries were measured with a Qubit 3.0 fluorometer, size-checked on a Bioanalyzer 2100, and measured again with the KAPA Library Quantification kit. Each immunoSEQ 96-well plate was sequenced on its own single-read 150-cycle Illumina NextSeq 550 flow cell. The authors' pipeline ran thus. The immunoSEQ output contained only junctional sequences without quality scores, so filtering could not match that applied to full-length reads. To assign V/J genes and CDR3, sequences were annotated against IMGT germline references using PyIR, a Python wrapper for IgBLAST v1.9. Reads were removed for weak V/J assignments (E-value above 1e-6), missing CDR3, stop codons, out-of-frame junctions, or ambiguous translated residues. A V3J clonotype was defined by an identical inferred V gene, J gene, and CDR3 amino acid sequence. Percentage overlap between repertoires was calculated by dividing the number of shared unique clonotypes by the size of the smaller repertoire. Repertoire richness was assessed with RTK rarefaction, the Chao1 estimator, and Recon v2.1 estimates of unobserved clonotypes. OLGA was used to compute generation probabilities for all TCRbeta clonotypes that the gDNA method yielded from a handful of donors. This is the immuneACCESS table as TCRdb keeps it, with only in-frame sequences that have V and J called. A part of the clones is gone; compared with another copy, unresolved V genes explain less than half, and the rest is unexplained. The DNA gave D and trimming, while V, J and clone size come from that table. Counted in this sample were some 1,600,000 clones; approximately 98% of them appeared once. The biggest ten clones account for less than 0.55% of the sample.

The research as a whole found: When four donors were compared, the shared fraction of clonotypes was around 5% for naive CD4, 3.5% to 4% for naive CD8, about 2.5% for memory CD4, and under 0.5% for memory CD8. Compared with non-shared clonotypes, clonotypes shared by all four sorted-subset donors had higher generation probabilities. Pairwise subsampling led to the expectation that sequencing depth would affect the degree of clonotype sharing among donors. Naive subsets generally had larger estimated clonotype richness than memory subsets did. Rarefaction of sorted-subset datasets indicated incomplete sequencing despite the large sequencing depth. Because the study included only a small number of donors, the genetic and exposure-history diversity represented was limited. Only blood was sampled, and tissue TCR repertoires likely differ from those in blood.

On this clone itself: Its antigen is currently not known. Per-base quality was not reported, and no clone a single base away is much larger than it.

The germline V gene specifies SGHDT as CDR1 and YYEEEE as CDR2. Trimming at the junction amounts to 4 bases on V and 0 bases on J, and the germline ends lie 11 bases apart. The CDR3 goes from the cysteine to the phenylalanine over 14 residues. CDR3 DNA only is kept here, 42 bases in frame from base 1. The donors were healthy, HIV-negative adults with no recently reported acute infections or vaccinations. Only Caucasian adults living in Nashville, Tennessee, USA were represented among the donors. Magnetic negative selection was used to enrich CD4+ T cells, after which naive cells were positively selected on CD45RA and the negative fraction became the memory subset. After blood collection by leukapheresis, PBMCs were isolated using Ficoll-Histopaque density gradient centrifugation and then cryopreserved in the vapor phase of liquid nitrogen. Purity and quantity of every magnetically sorted T cell population were checked by analytical flow cytometry. Genomic DNA was isolated from every sorted fraction and measured by UV absorbance on a Nanodrop 2000c.

The sample comprised naive CD4+ T cells sorted from blood. The cell subset or site label on this specimen signifies: CD45RA+ positively selected. The chain links TRBV5-6 with TRBJ2-7, with the identity of the D gene unclear. This TCR was recovered from a man aged 25 to 45 in good health. The nucleotide sequence is TGTGCCAGCAGCCCTCTTCGACGCTCCTACGAGCAGTACTTC. This gives the protein CASSPLRRSYEQYF. The reference TRBV5-6 and TRBJ2-7 proteins fill in what lies around the CDR3, so the full variable domain reads DAGVTQSPTHLIKTRGQQVTLRCSPKSGHDTVSWYQQALGQGPQFIFQYYEEEERQRGNFPDRFSGHQFPNYSSELNVNALLLGDSALYLCASSPLRRSYEQYFGPGTRLTVT.